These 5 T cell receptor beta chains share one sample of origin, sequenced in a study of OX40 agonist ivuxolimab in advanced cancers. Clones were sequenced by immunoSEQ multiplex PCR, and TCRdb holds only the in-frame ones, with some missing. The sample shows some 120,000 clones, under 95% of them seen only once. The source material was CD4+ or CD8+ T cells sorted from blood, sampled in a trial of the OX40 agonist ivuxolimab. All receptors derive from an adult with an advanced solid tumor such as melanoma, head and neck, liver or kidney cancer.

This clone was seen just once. The CDR3 protein is CASRRGARGDTQYF. Written as DNA, the CDR3 is TGTGCCAGCCGCCGGGGGGCTCGAGGAGATACGCAGTATTTT. The V call is TRBV6-5, the J call TRBJ2-3, with D perhaps matching TRBD2 (7 bases). The V gene lost 8 bases and the J gene lost 5 bases, with 17 bases spanning the gap. The CDR3 has 14 amino acids. Germline-derived CDR1 and CDR2 are MNHEY and SVGAGI.

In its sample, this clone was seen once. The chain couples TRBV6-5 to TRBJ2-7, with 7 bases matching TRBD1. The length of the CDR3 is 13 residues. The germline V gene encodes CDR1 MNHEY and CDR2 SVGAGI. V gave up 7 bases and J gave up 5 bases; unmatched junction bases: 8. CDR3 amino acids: CASTQYRGNEQYF. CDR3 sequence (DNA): TGTGCCAGCACCCAGTACAGGGGCAACGAGCAGTACTTC.

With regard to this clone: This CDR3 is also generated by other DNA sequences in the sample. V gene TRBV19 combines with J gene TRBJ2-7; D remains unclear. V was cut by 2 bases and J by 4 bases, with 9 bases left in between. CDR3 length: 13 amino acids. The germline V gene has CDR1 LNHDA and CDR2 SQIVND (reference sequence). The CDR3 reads CASSISRDYEQYF. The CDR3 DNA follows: TGTGCCAGTAGTATATCACGAGATTACGAGCAGTACTTC.

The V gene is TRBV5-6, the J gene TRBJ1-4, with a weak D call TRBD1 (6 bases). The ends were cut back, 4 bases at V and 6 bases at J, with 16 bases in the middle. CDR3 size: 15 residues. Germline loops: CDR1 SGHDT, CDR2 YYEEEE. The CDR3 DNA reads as TGTGCCAGCAGCGCCTACAGGGAGAGGGATGAAAAACTGTTTTTT. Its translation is CASSAYRERDEKLFF.

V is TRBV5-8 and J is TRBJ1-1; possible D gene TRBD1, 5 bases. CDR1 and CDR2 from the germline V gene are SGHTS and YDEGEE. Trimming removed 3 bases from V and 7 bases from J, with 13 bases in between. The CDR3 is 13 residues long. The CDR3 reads CASSSWGWIEAFF. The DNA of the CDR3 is TGTGCCAGCAGCTCCTGGGGGTGGATTGAAGCTTTCTTT.